The 13 T cell receptor beta chains presented below share a single source sample, sequenced in a study of blood T cell repertoires in COVID-19. Assay used: immunoSEQ multiplex PCR; TCRdb lists only in-frame clones, some missing. The repertoire holds approximately 450,000 clones, with 80% to 90% as singletons. The specimen sequenced was PBMCs or T cells enriched from blood (not recorded which). These receptors originate from a young man who had recovered from COVID-19.

This rearrangement joins TRBV3-1 (or the pseudogene TRBV3-2) to TRBJ2-7; TRBD2 matches 12 bases. The CDR3 spans 15 residues. CDR1 LGHDT and CDR2 YNNKEL come from the germline V gene (reference sequence). The V gene end was trimmed by 6 bases and the J gene end by 2 bases; junction bases not matched to a gene: 5. CDR3 in amino acids: CASRGLAGSTYEQYF. The CDR3 region has the DNA TGTGCCAGCAGGGGACTAGCGGGTTCAACCTACGAGCAGTACTTC.

This clone was recorded once. Here the CDR3 reads CASSTTGGAPYGYTF. For the CDR3, the DNA is TGTGCCAGCAGTACGACAGGGGGCGCCCCCTATGGCTACACCTTC. The rearrangement joins TRBV28 to TRBJ1-2; the match to TRBD1 covers 10 bases. The CDR3 runs to 15 residues. The germline V gene has CDR1 MDHEN and CDR2 SYDVKM. Trimming cost V 5 bases and J 4 bases; bases outside gene matches: 7.

Of note for this clone: The sample contains more than one DNA sequence encoding this CDR3. The chain is built from TRBV15 and TRBJ2-1; TRBD2 aligns across 10 bases. CDR1 and CDR2 from the germline V gene are LNHNV and YYDKDF (reference sequence). The CDR3 has 16 residues. The trim removed 1 base at V and 2 bases at J, leaving 2 bases unmatched. The DNA for the CDR3 is TGTGCCACCAGCAGAGGACTAGCGGGTGCCTACAATGAGCAGTTCTTC. Translation: CATSRGLAGAYNEQFF.

The chain combines TRBV21-1 with TRBJ2-5; TRBD1 is the table's D call, not checked against the DNA. TRBV21-1 is a pseudogene locus. CDR3 length: 16 residues. Here the CDR3 DNA reads TGTGCCAGCAGCAAAGCTCGACAGGTTGCCGGAGAGACCCAGTACTTC. Its translation is CASSKARQVAGETQYF.

V and J are TRBV27 and TRBJ2-1, with a possible D match to TRBD2 (5 bases). The V end was cut by 2 bases, the J end by 1 base, with 9 bases between. CDR1 MNHEY and CDR2 SMNVEV come from the germline V gene (reference sequence). The CDR3 runs to 15 residues. The CDR3 DNA sequence: TGTGCCAGCAGTTTACTGAGGGATTCCTACAATGAGCAGTTCTTC. Residues: CASSLLRDSYNEQFF.

The CDR3 nucleotides are TGCAGCGGAGCGGGAGGGCCTTCCTACAATGAGCAGTTCTTC. Its protein is CSGAGGPSYNEQFF. This rearrangement joins TRBV29-1 to TRBJ2-1; 10 nucleotides line up with TRBD2. Germline trimming cut 7 bases from V and 1 base from J; bases unmatched to any gene: 4. CDR3 length: 14 residues. Germline V CDR1 and CDR2: SQVTM, ANQGSEA.

V gene TRBV29-1 combines with J gene TRBJ1-1; the match to TRBD1 covers 11 bases. The CDR3 covers 14 residues. After removal of 7 bases from V and 5 bases from J, the junction contained 9 bases not matched to a gene. Germline CDR1 reads SQVTM; CDR2 reads ANQGSEA. This chain's CDR3 is CSAGTGTGGTEAFF. CDR3 sequence (DNA): TGCAGCGCCGGAACCGGGACAGGGGGGACTGAAGCTTTCTTT.

The chain carries TRBV7-8 and TRBJ2-7; perhaps TRBD2 as D (6 bases). This CDR3 is built from 15 residues. V was shortened by 6 bases and J by 0 bases, with 15 bases between the two germline ends. Germline CDR1 SGHVS, CDR2 FQNEAQ. The CDR3 region is CASSRIAVSSYEQYF. In DNA form, the CDR3 reads TGTGCCAGCAGTCGAATAGCGGTAAGCTCCTACGAGCAGTACTTC.

The V call is TRBV27, the J call TRBJ2-7; D is unresolved. Germline values: CDR1 MNHEY, CDR2 SMNVEV (reference sequence). V shed 3 bases and J shed 3 bases, with 9 bases lying between them. The CDR3 is made up of 13 amino acids. The CDR3: CASSFRLRYEQYF. The CDR3 DNA reads as TGTGCCAGCAGTTTTAGACTCCGCTACGAGCAGTACTTC.

This clone was found once. CDR3 DNA sequence: TGTGCCAGCAGCCCCCCCGGACTAGCGGACTACAATGAGCAGTTCTTC. Translating gives CASSPPGLADYNEQFF. The rearrangement links TRBV7-9 to TRBJ2-1; TRBD2 matches at 10 bases. The junction had 7 bases not matched to a gene; V was cut back by 5 bases and J by 3 bases. CDR1 and CDR2 from the germline V gene are SEHNR and FQNEAQ (reference sequence). The CDR3 covers 16 residues.

The V and J genes are TRBV7-8 and TRBJ1-1; D might be TRBD1 (5 bases). The CDR3 runs 14 residues. The germline V gene encodes CDR1 SGHVS and CDR2 FQNEAQ. Trimming shortened V by 3 bases and J by 4 bases, and 12 bases separated the two germline ends. CDR3 sequence (DNA): TGTGCCAGCAGCTTGGGCAGGGTGGGCACTGAAGCTTTCTTT. This translates into CASSLGRVGTEAFF.

CDR3 sequence reads: CATGTSDTGELFF. The CDR3 DNA is TGTGCCACGGGGACTAGCGACACCGGGGAGCTGTTTTTT. The chain is built from TRBV12-3 or TRBV12-4 and TRBJ2-2; 10 bases align to TRBD2. V shed 10 bases and J 3 bases; nucleotides not matched to a gene: 2. This CDR3 is built from 13 residues.

The chain has TRBV11-3 and TRBJ2-5, with TRBD1 identical over 7 bases. Per the germline V gene, CDR1 is SGHNT and CDR2 is YENEEA. The CDR3 loop spans 15 amino acids. After removal of 5 bases from V and 3 bases from J, the junction contained 9 bases not matched to a gene. The CDR3: CASSHRDSEEETQYF. The CDR3 coding sequence is TGTGCCAGCAGCCACCGGGACAGCGAAGAAGAGACCCAGTACTTC.